The rows below give T cell receptor beta chains drawn from one sample of a study of T-cell memory formation after mild COVID-19. Via MiXCR, TCRdb re-called the 5' RACE reads, giving one row per CDR3 protein. The repertoire has about 500,000 distinct CDR3 sequences, roughly 21% of them found once; the top ten carry approximately 12%. Sequencing was done on a sample of PBMCs or a T cell subset sorted from them (not recorded which). Receptor source: an adult woman who had mild COVID-19 (a few samples of this study predate the infection). Cell type and time point are not known. The CDR3 runs from the conserved cysteine through the conserved F or W. D genes are given only for firm matches. Clone size appears in some rows only: once, few, many, or a class for an expanded clone.

few TRBJ1-2 - TRBV3-1 TGTGCCAGCAGCCAAGAAACGTCCGGGGGCTACACCTTC CASSQETSGGYTF
- TRBJ1-1 - TRBV29-1 TGCAGCGTACAAGGGACGGGTATGAACACTGAAGCTTTCTTT CSVQGTGMNTEAFF
- TRBJ1-1 - TRBV12-5 TGTGCTAGTGGTTTGGTAGGAACCCCGGGAGCAATGAACACTGAAGCTTTCTTT CASGLVGTPGAMNTEAFF
few TRBJ2-7 TRBD1 TRBV3-1 TGTGCCAGCAGCCTCGGACAGGGACGGCCCGCCTACGAGCAGTACTTC CASSLGQGRPAYEQYF
- TRBJ2-3 TRBD1 TRBV4-3 TGCGCCAGCAGCCAACTGACAGGGGACCTCACAGATACGCAGTATTTT CASSQLTGDLTDTQYF
- TRBJ2-3 - TRBV27 TGTGCTAGCAGTGGGCCAGGGGATACGCAGTATTTT CASSGPGDTQYF
few TRBJ2-7 - TRBV5-5 TGTGCCAGCAGCTTGGGAGGTCACCCCTACGAGCAGTACTTC CASSLGGHPYEQYF
few TRBJ1-2 - TRBV29-1 TGCAGCGTTGAAAGAGTGGCGGGTAACTATGGCTACACCTTC CSVERVAGNYGYTF
many TRBJ2-2 - TRBV29-1 TGCAGCGTCCGAGGGGGGACAAGGGACACCGGGGAGCTGTTTTTT CSVRGGTRDTGELFF
few TRBJ2-7 TRBD2 TRBV7-2 TGTGCCAGCAGCTCCGGGGGGGGTTTTGCCTACGAGCAGTACTTC CASSSGGGFAYEQYF
- TRBJ2-5 TRBD2 TRBV6-4 TGTGCCAGCAGTAGGCTAGCGGGGGCCCCACAAGAGACCCAGTACTTC CASSRLAGAPQETQYF
- TRBJ2-1 - TRBV20-1 TGCAGTGCTAGACCCTCGCACGCGCAGTTCTTC CSARPSHAQFF
- TRBJ2-5 TRBD1 TRBV30 TGTGCCTGGAGCCTCGGACAGGGCTATCAGACCCAGTACTTC CAWSLGQGYQTQYF
- TRBJ2-7 TRBD2 TRBV27 TGTGCCAGCGGATTAGCGGGAGACTTCTACGAGCAGTACTTC CASGLAGDFYEQYF
- TRBJ2-1 - TRBV3-1 TGTGCCAGCAGCCATCCAGGGGCATACAATGAGCAGTTCTTC CASSHPGAYNEQFF
- TRBJ1-1 TRBD1 TRBV7-9 TGTGCCAGCAGCCACCGGACAGGGGGGATGGCTGAAGCTTTCTTT CASSHRTGGMAEAFF
many TRBJ2-7 TRBD2 TRBV7-8 TGTGCCAGCAGCCCTCAGCGGGAGGGCCTATACGAGCAGTACTTC CASSPQREGLYEQYF
few TRBJ2-7 TRBD1 TRBV12-3/TRBV12-4 TGTGCCAGCAGTCAAATCAGGGGGTTGATCGACGAGCAGTACTTC CASSQIRGLIDEQYF
few TRBJ2-5 - TRBV7-9 TGTGCCAGCAGCTCGAAGCAGGGGGAGGCCTTTCGAGCGGAGACCCAGTACTTC CASSSKQGEAFRAETQYF
few TRBJ1-5 TRBD1 TRBV12-3/TRBV12-4 TGTGCCAGCACTACAGGAGACAGGGTGAGTCAGCCCCAGCATTTT CASTTGDRVSQPQHF
few TRBJ2-5 TRBD2 TRBV7-7 TGTGCTAGCAGCTTGGGGACTAGCGGTTCGGGGACCCAGTACTTC CASSLGTSGSGTQYF
few TRBJ2-5 TRBD2 TRBV7-2 TGTGCCAGCAGCACCAGGGGACTAGCGGGAGGGCCTGGAGAGACCCAGTACTTC CASSTRGLAGGPGETQYF
- TRBJ1-1 - TRBV5-1 TGCGCCAGCAGCTTGGAGGGAGGGATCACTGAAGCTTTCTTT CASSLEGGITEAFF
few TRBJ1-2 - TRBV12-3/TRBV12-4 TGTGCCAGCAGTTTACGGGGCGCGAACTATGGCTACACCTTC CASSLRGANYGYTF
few TRBJ1-4 - TRBV5-1 TGCGCCAGCAGCTTGCCGCTCGGAACAACTAATGAAAAACTGTTTTTT CASSLPLGTTNEKLFF
many TRBJ2-1 TRBD2 TRBV6-2/TRBV6-3 TGTGCCAGCAGGCGTATTCAACTAGCGGGGGCAAACAATGAGCAGTTCTTC CASRRIQLAGANNEQFF
- TRBJ2-7 - TRBV7-9 TGTGCCAGCAGCGTACAGGATTCCTACGAGCAGTACTTC CASSVQDSYEQYF
once TRBJ2-7 - TRBV7-6 TGTGCCAGCAGCGACACAGGGAGCGAGCAGTACTTC CASSDTGSEQYF
few TRBJ2-1 - TRBV29-1 TGCAGCGTTGATCCCCCGAAGCCCCTAGGAAAATACAATGAGCAGTTCTTC CSVDPPKPLGKYNEQFF
many TRBJ2-7 - TRBV25-1 TGTGCCAGCAGTGAATATGTGGGGAACGAGCAGTACTTC CASSEYVGNEQYF
- TRBJ1-1 - TRBV6-1 TGTGCCAGCAGTGTCGAAAGGGCCGTGAACACTGAAGCTTTCTTT CASSVERAVNTEAFF
few TRBJ2-1 - TRBV7-3 TGTGCCAGCAGCTTAACCAAAACGGGAGTTGGCAATGAGCAGTTCTTC CASSLTKTGVGNEQFF
- TRBJ2-1 - TRBV15 TGTGCCACCAGCGCAGAGATCTGGGGATCGTTCGGCGATGAGCAGTTCTTC CATSAEIWGSFGDEQFF
few TRBJ1-1 - TRBV18 TGTGCCAGCTCACCAGACGGGGGTGTCACTGAAGCTTTCTTT CASSPDGGVTEAFF
few TRBJ1-5 - TRBV20-1 TGCAGTGCTAGAGATCCTCGAGGGGAACAGCCCCAGCATTTT CSARDPRGEQPQHF
- TRBJ2-7 - TRBV24-1 TGTGCCACCAGTGACCGACAGGCCACCAAGCCTTACGAGCAGTACTTC CATSDRQATKPYEQYF
few TRBJ1-1 TRBD1 TRBV20-1 TGCAGTGCTAGAGATCGACAGGGGGCAACTGAAGCTTTCTTT CSARDRQGATEAFF
few TRBJ2-1 TRBD1 TRBV5-5 TGTGCCAGCAGCACACTATCAGGGGGCTGGGGCAATGAGCAGTTCTTC CASSTLSGGWGNEQFF
- TRBJ2-1 - TRBV12-3/TRBV12-4 TGTGCCAGCAGTAAGGGGGGGGATTTCTACAATGAGCAGTTCTTC CASSKGGDFYNEQFF
- TRBJ1-1 TRBD1 TRBV12-3/TRBV12-4 TGTGCCAGCAGACCCGACAGGGGCAACGCTGAAGCTTTCTTT CASRPDRGNAEAFF
few TRBJ2-1 TRBD2 TRBV29-1 TGCAGCGCCGCGGGGGGAAACGCTAATGAGCAGTTCTTC CSAAGGNANEQFF
- TRBJ2-5 - TRBV12-3/TRBV12-4 TGTGCCAGCAGTTTTTCTACAGGGTTGGAGACCCAGTACTTC CASSFSTGLETQYF
- TRBJ2-1 TRBD2 TRBV7-9 TGTGCCAGCAGCTTAACTAGCGGGGGCTACCACAATGAGCAGTTCTTC CASSLTSGGYHNEQFF
- TRBJ2-7 - TRBV25-1 TGTGCCAGCAGTGAATGGAGGGACAGCTCCTACGAGCAGTACTTC CASSEWRDSSYEQYF
few TRBJ2-6 TRBD1 TRBV15 TGTGCCACCAGCAGATACAGGGACAGCTCTACTGGGGCCAACGTCCTGACTTTC CATSRYRDSSTGANVLTF
- TRBJ1-5 - TRBV20-1 TGCAGTGCTAGAGCGGGTAGTGGCAATCAGCCCCAGCATTTT CSARAGSGNQPQHF
- TRBJ1-1 TRBD1 TRBV9 TGTGCCAGCAGCGCTATGGGACAGGGGATAGGTTTGGACACTGAAGCTTTCTTT CASSAMGQGIGLDTEAFF
few TRBJ2-7 TRBD2 TRBV4-3 TGCGCCAGCAGCCCACTGGTCGCTAGCGGCTACGAGCAGTACTTC CASSPLVASGYEQYF
- TRBJ2-3 - TRBV15 TGTGCCACCTCGGAGGAGCCAACAGATACGCAGTATTTT CATSEEPTDTQYF
- TRBJ2-1 TRBD1 TRBV5-1 TGCGCCAGCAGCCCCGACAGGGGAATTTTTTATGAGCAGTTCTTC CASSPDRGIFYEQFF
few TRBJ2-7 - TRBV29-1 TGCAGCGTTGGTTCTACCGTTCCTTGGGGCGAGCAGTACTTC CSVGSTVPWGEQYF
few TRBJ1-2 - TRBV6-1 TGTGCCAGCAGTGCCCGGGCTAACTATGGCTACACCTTC CASSARANYGYTF
- TRBJ2-7 TRBD2 TRBV10-3 TGTGCCATCAGGGGGACTAGCGGCTCCTACGAGCAGTACTTC CAIRGTSGSYEQYF
few TRBJ1-1 - TRBV12-3/TRBV12-4 TGTGCCAGCAATCTTCGACAGGAAAAGAAGGGGGAAGCTTTCTTT CASNLRQEKKGEAFF
many TRBJ1-6 - TRBV3-1 TGTGCCAGCAGCCACGACAGTAATTCACCCCTCCACTTT CASSHDSNSPLHF